What follows are 5 T cell receptor beta chains derived from one specimen sequenced in a study of blood T cell repertoires in COVID-19. Method: immunoSEQ multiplex PCR; TCRdb's copy keeps in-frame clones and lacks some. The sample holds around 340,000 clones, 86% seen once. Sequenced: PBMCs or T cells enriched from blood (not recorded which). These receptors were taken from a woman between 40 and 50 years old with acute COVID-19.

The V and J genes are TRBV5-1 and TRBJ2-2, with 7 bases matching TRBD1. Germline values: CDR1 SGHRS, CDR2 YFSETQ. V dropped 7 bases and J dropped 1; count of bases not matched to a gene: 4. This CDR3 is built from 14 residues. The CDR3 here is CASSYRGNTGELFF. The CDR3 region has the DNA TGCGCCAGCTCGTACAGGGGGAACACCGGGGAGCTGTTTTTT.

This chain links TRBV4-3 with TRBJ1-5, with no clear D. Germline CDR1 LGHNA, CDR2 YSLEER. The V end was cut by 0 bases, the J end by 0 bases, with 3 bases between. CDR3 length: 14 amino acids. The CDR3 is CASSQDHSNQPQHF. CDR3 in DNA: TGCGCCAGCAGCCAAGATCATAGCAATCAGCCCCAGCATTTT.

The chain links TRBV25-1 to TRBJ1-1; a weak D match, TRBD1 (5 bases). Between the trimmed V and J ends, which lost 4 bases and 6 bases, there was a span of 15 bases. The CDR3 contains 14 residues. Germline V gene lookup returns CDR1 MGHDK and CDR2 SYGVNS. The DNA of the CDR3 is TGTGCCAGCAGTGGATACCAGGCGGGGCCTGAAGCTTTCTTT. Translating gives CASSGYQAGPEAFF.

The V gene is TRBV19, the J gene TRBJ1-5, with a possible D match to TRBD1 (5 bases). This CDR3 is built from 15 residues. Trimming left V 6 bases short and J 4 bases short, with 16 bases between. Germline-derived CDR1 and CDR2 are LNHDA and SQIVND (reference sequence). CDR3 in amino acids: CASRQFGTGNQPQHF. The CDR3 nucleotides read TGTGCCAGTAGGCAATTCGGCACAGGAAATCAGCCCCAGCATTTT.

The chain uses TRBV9 and TRBJ1-2, with 11 nucleotides matching TRBD1. The J segment lost 4 bases and the V segment lost 4 bases, leaving 6 bases of the junction unmatched. The length of the CDR3 is 15 residues. Germline lookup yields CDR1 SGDLS and CDR2 YYNGEE. The CDR3 region has the DNA TGTGCCAGCAGCACCATTGGGACAGGGGGCTATGGCTACACCTTC. Protein sequence: CASSTIGTGGYGYTF.